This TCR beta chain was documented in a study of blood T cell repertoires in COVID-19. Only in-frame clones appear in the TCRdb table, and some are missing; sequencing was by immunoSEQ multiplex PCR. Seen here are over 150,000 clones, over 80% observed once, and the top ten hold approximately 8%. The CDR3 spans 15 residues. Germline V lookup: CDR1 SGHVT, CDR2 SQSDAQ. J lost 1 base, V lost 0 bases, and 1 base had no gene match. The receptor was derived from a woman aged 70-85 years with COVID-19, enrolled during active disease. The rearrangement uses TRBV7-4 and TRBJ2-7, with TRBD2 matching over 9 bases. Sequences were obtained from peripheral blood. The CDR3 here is CASSLAAGGSYEQYF. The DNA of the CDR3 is TGTGCCAGCAGCTTAGCGGCGGGAGGGTCCTACGAGCAGTACTTC.